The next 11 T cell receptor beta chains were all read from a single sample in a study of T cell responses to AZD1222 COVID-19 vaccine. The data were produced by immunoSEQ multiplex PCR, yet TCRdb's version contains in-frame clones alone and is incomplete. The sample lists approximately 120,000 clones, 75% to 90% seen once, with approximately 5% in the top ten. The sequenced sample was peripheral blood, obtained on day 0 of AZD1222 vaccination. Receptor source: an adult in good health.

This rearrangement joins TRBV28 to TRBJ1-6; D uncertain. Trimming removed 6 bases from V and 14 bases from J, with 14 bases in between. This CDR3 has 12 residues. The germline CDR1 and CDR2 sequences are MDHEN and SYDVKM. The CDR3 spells CASSPGASALHF. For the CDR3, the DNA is TGTGCCAGCAGCCCCGGTGCCTCGGCCCTCCACTTT.

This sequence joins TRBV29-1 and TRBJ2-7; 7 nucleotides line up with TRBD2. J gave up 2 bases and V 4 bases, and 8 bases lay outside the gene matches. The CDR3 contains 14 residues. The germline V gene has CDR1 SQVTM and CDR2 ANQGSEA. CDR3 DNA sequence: TGCAGCGTTGTCGGGACTACCGGCCCCTACGAGCAGTACTTC. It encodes CSVVGTTGPYEQYF.

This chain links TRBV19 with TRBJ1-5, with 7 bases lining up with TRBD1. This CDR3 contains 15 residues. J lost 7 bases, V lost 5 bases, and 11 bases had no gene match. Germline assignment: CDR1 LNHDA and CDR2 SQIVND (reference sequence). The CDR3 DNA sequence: TGTGCCAGTAGTGCCAGACAGGGCGGAGGACAGCCCCAGCATTTT. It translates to CASSARQGGGQPQHF.

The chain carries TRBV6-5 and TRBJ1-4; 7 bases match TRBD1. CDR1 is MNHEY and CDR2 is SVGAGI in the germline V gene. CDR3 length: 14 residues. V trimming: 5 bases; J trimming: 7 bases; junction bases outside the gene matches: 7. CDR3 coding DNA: TGTGCCAGCAGTAACGACAGGGTCGGTGAAAAACTGTTTTTT. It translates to CASSNDRVGEKLFF.

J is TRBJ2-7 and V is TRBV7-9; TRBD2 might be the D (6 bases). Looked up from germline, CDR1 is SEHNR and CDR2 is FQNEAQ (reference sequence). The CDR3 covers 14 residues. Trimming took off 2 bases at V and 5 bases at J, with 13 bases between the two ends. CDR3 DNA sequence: TGTGCCAGCAGCTTAAGGAACACGGGGGACGAGCAGTACTTC. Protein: CASSLRNTGDEQYF. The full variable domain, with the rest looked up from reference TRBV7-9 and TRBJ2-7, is DTGVSQNPRHKITKRGQNVTFRCDPISEHNRLYWYRQTLGQGPEFLTYFQNEAQLEKSRLLSDRFSAERPKGSFSTLEIQRTEQGDSAMYLCASSLRNTGDEQYFGPGTRLTVT.

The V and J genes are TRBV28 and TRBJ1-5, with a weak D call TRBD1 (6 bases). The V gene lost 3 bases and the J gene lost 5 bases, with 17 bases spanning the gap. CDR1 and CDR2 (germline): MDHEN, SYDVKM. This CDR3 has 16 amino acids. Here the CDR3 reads CASSFTRTADYQPQHF. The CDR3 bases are TGTGCCAGCAGTTTTACCCGGACAGCAGACTATCAGCCCCAGCATTTT.

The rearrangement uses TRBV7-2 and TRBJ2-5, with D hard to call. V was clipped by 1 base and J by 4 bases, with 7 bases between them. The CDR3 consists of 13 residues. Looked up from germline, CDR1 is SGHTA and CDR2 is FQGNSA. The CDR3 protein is CASSLGVRETQYF. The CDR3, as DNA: TGTGCCAGCAGCTTAGGGGTTCGAGAGACCCAGTACTTC.

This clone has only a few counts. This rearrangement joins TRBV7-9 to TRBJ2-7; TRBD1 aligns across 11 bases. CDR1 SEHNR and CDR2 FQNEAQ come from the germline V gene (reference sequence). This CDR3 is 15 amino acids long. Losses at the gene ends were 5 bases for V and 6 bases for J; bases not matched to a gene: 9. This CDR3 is CASSPAPGTGGEQYF. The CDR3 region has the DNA TGTGCCAGCAGCCCTGCCCCGGGGACAGGGGGCGAGCAGTACTTC.

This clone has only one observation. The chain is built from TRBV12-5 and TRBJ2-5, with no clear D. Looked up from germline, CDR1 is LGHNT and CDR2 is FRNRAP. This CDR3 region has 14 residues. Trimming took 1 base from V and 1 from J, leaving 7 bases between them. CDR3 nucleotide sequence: TGTGCTAGTGGTTTGGGGGGTATCCAAGAGACCCAGTACTTC. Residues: CASGLGGIQETQYF.

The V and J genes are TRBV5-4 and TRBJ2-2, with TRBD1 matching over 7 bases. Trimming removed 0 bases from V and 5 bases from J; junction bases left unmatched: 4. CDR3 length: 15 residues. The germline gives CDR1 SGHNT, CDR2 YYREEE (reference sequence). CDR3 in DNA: TGTGCCAGCAGCTTGGACAGGGGACGAACCGGGGAGCTGTTTTTT. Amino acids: CASSLDRGRTGELFF.

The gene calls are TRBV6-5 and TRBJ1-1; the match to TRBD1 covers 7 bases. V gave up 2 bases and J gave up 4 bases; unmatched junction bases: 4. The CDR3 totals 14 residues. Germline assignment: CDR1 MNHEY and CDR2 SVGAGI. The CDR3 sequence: CASSYDRAVTEAFF. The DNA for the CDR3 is TGTGCCAGCAGTTACGACAGGGCTGTCACTGAAGCTTTCTTT.